Given below is one T cell receptor beta chain in context. What it binds is unknown. With 60 Vbeta and 13 Jbeta primers, the PCR was carried out. Libraries were prepared by immunoSEQ multiplex PCR; TCRdb keeps only in-frame clonotypes and omits some of them. The sample holds around 200,000 clones, under 85% seen once. These data belong to a study of cytomegalovirus exposure and HLA in healthy donors. Overall study: Membership in the Caucasian-associated ancestry cluster was found for approximately 85% of about 430 genotyped donors. The study, taken as a whole, reports: The investigators catalogued about 170 TCR beta chains as cytomegalovirus-associated.

The V end was cut by 0 bases, the J end by 0 bases, with 14 bases between. Per the germline V gene, CDR1 is LGHNT and CDR2 is FRNRAP. This CDR3 spans 17 amino acids. This receptor was identified in a woman in her late teens or twenties in good health and CMV-seronegative. The chain employs TRBV12-5 and TRBJ1-1; no firm D call. The sequencing input was PBMCs. The chain's CDR3 is CASGLVLSPALNTEAFF. The CDR3 nucleotides read TGTGCTAGTGGTTTGGTACTATCCCCAGCTTTGAACACTGAAGCTTTCTTT. The whole variable domain, remainder taken from reference TRBV12-5 and TRBJ1-1, is DARVTQTPRHKVTEMGQEVTMRCQPILGHNTVFWYRQTMMQGLELLAYFRNRAPLDDSGMPKDRFSAEMPDATLATLKIQPSEPRDSAVYFCASGLVLSPALNTEAFFGQGTRLTVV.